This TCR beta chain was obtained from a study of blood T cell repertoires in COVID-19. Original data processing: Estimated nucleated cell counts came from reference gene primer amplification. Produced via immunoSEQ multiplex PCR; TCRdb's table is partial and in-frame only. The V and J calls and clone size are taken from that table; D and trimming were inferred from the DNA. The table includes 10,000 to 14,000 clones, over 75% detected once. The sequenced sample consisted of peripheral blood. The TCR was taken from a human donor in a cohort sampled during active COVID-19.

The CDR3 region has the DNA TGTGCCAGCAGTTGGACAGAACTCACTGAAGCTTTCTTT. Residues: CASSWTELTEAFF. V and J are TRBV5-4 and TRBJ1-1; weak D call: TRBD1 (6 bases). Germline assignment: CDR1 SGHNT and CDR2 YYREEE (reference sequence). The V end lost 5 bases, the J end lost 4 bases, and 12 bases lay between the germline ends. The CDR3 is made up of 13 amino acids.